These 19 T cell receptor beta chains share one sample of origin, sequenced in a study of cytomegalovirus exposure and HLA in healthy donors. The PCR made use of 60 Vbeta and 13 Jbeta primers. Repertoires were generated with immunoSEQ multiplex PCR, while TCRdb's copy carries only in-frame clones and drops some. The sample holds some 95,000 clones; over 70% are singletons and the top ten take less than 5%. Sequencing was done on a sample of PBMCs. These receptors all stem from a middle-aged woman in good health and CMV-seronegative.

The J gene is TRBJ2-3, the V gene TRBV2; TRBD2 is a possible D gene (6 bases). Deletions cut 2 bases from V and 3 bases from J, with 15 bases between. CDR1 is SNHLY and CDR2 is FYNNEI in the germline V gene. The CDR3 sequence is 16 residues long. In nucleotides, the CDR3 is TGTGCCAGCAGTGAAACGGCGGGGAGGCTTACAGATACGCAGTATTTT. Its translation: CASSETAGRLTDTQYF. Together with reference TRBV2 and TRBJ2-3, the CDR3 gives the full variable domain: EPEVTQTPSHQVTQMGQEVILRCVPISNHLYFYWYRQILGQKVEFLVSFYNNEISEKSEIFDDQFSVERPDGSNFTLKIRSTKLEDSAMYFCASSETAGRLTDTQYFGPGTRLTVL.

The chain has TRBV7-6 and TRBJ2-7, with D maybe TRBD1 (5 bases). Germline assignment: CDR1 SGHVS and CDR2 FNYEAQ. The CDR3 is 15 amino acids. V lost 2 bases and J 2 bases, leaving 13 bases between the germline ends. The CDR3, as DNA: TGTGCCAGCAGCTTAAGCTTTCAGGGAACCTACGAGCAGTACTTC. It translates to CASSLSFQGTYEQYF.

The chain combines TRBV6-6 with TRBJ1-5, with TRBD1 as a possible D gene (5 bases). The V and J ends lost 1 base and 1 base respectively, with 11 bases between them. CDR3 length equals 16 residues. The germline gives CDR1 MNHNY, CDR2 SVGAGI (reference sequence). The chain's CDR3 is CASSYLGGGSNQPQHF. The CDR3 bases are TGTGCCAGCAGTTACTTGGGGGGAGGGAGCAATCAGCCCCAGCATTTT.

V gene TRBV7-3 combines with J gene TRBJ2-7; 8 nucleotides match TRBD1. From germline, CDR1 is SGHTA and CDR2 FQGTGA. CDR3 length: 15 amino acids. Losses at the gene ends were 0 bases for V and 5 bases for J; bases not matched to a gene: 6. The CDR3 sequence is CASSLTGQGRNEQYF. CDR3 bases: TGTGCCAGCAGCTTAACAGGACAGGGACGAAACGAGCAGTACTTC.

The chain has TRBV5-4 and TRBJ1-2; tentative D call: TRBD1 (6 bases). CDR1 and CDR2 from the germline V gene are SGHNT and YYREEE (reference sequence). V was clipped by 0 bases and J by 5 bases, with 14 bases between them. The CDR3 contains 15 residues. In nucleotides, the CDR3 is TGTGCCAGCAGCTTGGTTTCAGGGGTTGGGTATGGCTACACCTTC. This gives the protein CASSLVSGVGYGYTF.

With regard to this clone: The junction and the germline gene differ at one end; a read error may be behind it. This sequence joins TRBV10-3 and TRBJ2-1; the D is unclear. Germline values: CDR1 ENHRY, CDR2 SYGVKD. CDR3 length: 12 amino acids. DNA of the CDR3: TGTGCCCTCAGCGAGCCTTACAATGAGCAGTTCTTC. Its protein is CALSEPYNEQFF.

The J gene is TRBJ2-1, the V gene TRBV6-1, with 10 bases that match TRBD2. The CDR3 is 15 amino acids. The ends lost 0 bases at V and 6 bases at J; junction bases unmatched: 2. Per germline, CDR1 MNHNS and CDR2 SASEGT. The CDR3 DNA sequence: TGTGCCAGCAGTGAAGCGGCTAGCGGGGGCAATGAGCAGTTCTTC. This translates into CASSEAASGGNEQFF.

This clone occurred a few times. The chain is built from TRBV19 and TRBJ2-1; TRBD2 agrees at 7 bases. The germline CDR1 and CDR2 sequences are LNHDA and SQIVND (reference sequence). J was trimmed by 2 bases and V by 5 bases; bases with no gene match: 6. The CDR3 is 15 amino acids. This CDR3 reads CASSGEGIAYNEQFF. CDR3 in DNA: TGTGCCAGTAGTGGGGAGGGGATCGCCTACAATGAGCAGTTCTTC.

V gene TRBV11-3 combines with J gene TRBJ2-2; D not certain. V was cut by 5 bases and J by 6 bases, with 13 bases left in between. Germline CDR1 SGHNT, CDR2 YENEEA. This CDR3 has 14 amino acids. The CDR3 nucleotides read TGTGCCAGCAGCCCAAACCAGTACGCCGGGGAGCTGTTTTTT. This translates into CASSPNQYAGELFF. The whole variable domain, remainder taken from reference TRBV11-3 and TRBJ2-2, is EAGVVQSPRYKIIEKKQPVAFWCNPISGHNTLYWYLQNLGQGPELLIRYENEEAVDDSQLPKDRFSAERLKGVDSTLKIQPAELGDSAVYLCASSPNQYAGELFFGEGSRLTVL.

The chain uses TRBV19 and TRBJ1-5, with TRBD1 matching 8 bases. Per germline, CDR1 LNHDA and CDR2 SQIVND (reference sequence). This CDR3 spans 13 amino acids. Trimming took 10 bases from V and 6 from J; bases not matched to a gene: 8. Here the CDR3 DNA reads TGTGCCACCGACAGGGGTGGGGCTCAGCCCCAGCATTTT. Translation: CATDRGGAQPQHF. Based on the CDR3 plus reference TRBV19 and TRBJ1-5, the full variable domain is DGGITQSPKYLFRKEGQNVTLSCEQNLNHDAMYWYRQDPGQGLRLIYYSQIVNDFQKGDIAEGYSVSREKKESFPLTVTSAQKNPTAFYLCATDRGGAQPQHFGDGTRLSIL.

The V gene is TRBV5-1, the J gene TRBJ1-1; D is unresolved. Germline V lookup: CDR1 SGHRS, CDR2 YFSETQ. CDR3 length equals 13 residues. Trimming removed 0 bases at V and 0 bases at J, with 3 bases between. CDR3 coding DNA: TGCGCCAGCAGCTTGGGAGTGAACACTGAAGCTTTCTTT. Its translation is CASSLGVNTEAFF.

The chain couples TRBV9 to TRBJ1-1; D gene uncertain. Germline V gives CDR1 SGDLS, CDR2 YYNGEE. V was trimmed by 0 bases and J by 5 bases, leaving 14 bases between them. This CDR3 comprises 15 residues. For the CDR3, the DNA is TGTGCCAGCAGCGTAGATCCCGGAGAGGGAACTGAAGCTTTCTTT. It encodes CASSVDPGEGTEAFF.

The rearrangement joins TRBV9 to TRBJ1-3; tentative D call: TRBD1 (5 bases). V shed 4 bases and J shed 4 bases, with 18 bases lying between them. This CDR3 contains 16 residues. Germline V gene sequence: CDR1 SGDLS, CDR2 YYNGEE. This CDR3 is CASSPTRGAGGNTIYF. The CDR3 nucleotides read TGTGCCAGCAGCCCGACCCGTGGGGCAGGAGGAAACACCATATATTTT.

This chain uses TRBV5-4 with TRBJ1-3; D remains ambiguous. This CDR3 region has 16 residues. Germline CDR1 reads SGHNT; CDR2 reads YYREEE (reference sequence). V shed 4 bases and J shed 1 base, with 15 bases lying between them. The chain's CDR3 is CASSQPGRGSGNTIYF. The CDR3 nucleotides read TGTGCCAGCAGCCAACCGGGCCGGGGATCTGGAAACACCATATATTTT.

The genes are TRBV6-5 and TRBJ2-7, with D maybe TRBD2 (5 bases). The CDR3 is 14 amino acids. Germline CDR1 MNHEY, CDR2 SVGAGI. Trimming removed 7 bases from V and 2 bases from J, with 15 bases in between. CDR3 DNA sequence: TGTGCCAGCACCGAAACCCGAGGGACCTACGAGCAGTACTTC. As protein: CASTETRGTYEQYF.

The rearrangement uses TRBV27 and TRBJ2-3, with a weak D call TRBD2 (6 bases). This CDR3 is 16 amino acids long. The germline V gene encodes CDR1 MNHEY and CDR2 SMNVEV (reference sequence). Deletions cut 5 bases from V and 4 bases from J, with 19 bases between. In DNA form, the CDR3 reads TGTGCCAGCAGTCCCAACCACCGGGGGTTGGCAGATACGCAGTATTTT. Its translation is CASSPNHRGLADTQYF.

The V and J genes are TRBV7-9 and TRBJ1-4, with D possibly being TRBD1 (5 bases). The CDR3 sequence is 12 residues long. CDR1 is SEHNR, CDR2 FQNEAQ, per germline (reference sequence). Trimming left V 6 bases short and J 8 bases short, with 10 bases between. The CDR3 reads CASRDGGEKLFF. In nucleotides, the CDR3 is TGTGCCAGCAGGGACGGGGGGGAAAAACTGTTTTTT. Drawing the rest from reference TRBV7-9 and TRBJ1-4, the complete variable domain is DTGVSQNPRHKITKRGQNVTFRCDPISEHNRLYWYRQTLGQGPEFLTYFQNEAQLEKSRLLSDRFSAERPKGSFSTLEIQRTEQGDSAMYLCASRDGGEKLFFGSGTQLSVL.

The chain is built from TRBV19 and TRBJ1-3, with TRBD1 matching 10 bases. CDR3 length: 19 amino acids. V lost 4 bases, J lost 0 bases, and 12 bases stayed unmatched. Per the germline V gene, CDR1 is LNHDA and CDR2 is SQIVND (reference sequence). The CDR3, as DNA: TGTGCCAGTAGTACCCGAAGAGGACAGGGGGACCCCTCTGGAAACACCATATATTTT. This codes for CASSTRRGQGDPSGNTIYF.

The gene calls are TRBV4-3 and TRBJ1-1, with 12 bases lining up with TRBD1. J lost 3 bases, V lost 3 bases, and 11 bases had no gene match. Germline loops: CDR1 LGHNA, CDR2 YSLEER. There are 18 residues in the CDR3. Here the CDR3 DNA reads TGCGCCAGCAGCCATTCCAGAGGGACAGGGGGCGCGTACACTGAAGCTTTCTTT. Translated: CASSHSRGTGGAYTEAFF.